The present T cell receptor (beta chain) was sequenced within a study of cytomegalovirus exposure and HLA in healthy donors. Germline V lookup: CDR1 DFQATT, CDR2 SNEGSKA (reference sequence). The junction had 3 bases not matched to a gene; V was cut back by 6 bases and J by 5 bases. This CDR3 comprises 11 residues. The PCR had 60 Vbeta and 13 Jbeta primers. Authors' methods: An analysis performed later counted roughly 80 million unique TCR beta chains (roughly 10 million of them shared). The assay was immunoSEQ multiplex PCR, and TCRdb's table has in-frame clones only and misses some. V and J calls and clone size come straight from that table; D and trimming were deduced from the DNA. Of over 100,000 clones listed, more than 70% are singletons.

This sequence joins TRBV20-1 and TRBJ1-1, with TRBD1 identical over 7 bases. Sequencing input: PBMCs. The receptor comes from a man in his fifties in good health and CMV-seropositive. The CDR3 sequence is CSATTGTEAFF. In DNA form, the CDR3 reads TGCAGTGCCACGACAGGGACTGAAGCTTTCTTT.